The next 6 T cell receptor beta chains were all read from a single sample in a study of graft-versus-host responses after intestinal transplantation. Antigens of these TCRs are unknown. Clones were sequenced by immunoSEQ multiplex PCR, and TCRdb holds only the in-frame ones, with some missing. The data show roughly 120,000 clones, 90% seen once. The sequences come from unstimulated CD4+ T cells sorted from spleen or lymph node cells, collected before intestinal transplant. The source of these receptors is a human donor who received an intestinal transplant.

CDR3 sequence reads: CASSESTDIWTEAFF. The CDR3 nucleotides are TGTGCCAGCAGTGAATCGACGGACATTTGGACTGAAGCTTTCTTT. The V and J genes are TRBV6-1 and TRBJ1-1; TRBD1 is a possible D gene (5 bases). Germline lookup yields CDR1 MNHNS and CDR2 SASEGT. The V gene lost 2 bases and the J gene lost 5 bases, with 15 bases spanning the gap. The CDR3 length is 15 residues.

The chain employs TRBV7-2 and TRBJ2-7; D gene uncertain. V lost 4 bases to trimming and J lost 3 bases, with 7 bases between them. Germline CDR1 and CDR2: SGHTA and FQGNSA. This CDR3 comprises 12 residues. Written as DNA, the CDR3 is TGTGCCAGCAGCTCCCAGCGCTACGAGCAGTACTTC. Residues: CASSSQRYEQYF.

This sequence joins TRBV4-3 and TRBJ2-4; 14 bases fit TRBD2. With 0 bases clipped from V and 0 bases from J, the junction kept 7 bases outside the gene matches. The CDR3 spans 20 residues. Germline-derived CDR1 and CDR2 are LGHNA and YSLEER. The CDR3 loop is CASSQDQGLAGALAKNIQYF. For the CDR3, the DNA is TGCGCCAGCAGCCAAGATCAGGGACTAGCGGGGGCCTTAGCCAAAAACATTCAGTACTTC.

CDR3 amino acids: CATSRDVAASLNYGYTF. The DNA for the CDR3 is TGTGCCACCAGCAGAGATGTTGCGGCCTCCCTTAACTATGGCTACACCTTC. The V and J genes are TRBV15 and TRBJ1-2; D gene ambiguous. V gave up 0 bases and J gave up 1 base, with 15 bases separating them. In germline, CDR1 is LNHNV, CDR2 YYDKDF (reference sequence). This CDR3 comprises 17 residues.

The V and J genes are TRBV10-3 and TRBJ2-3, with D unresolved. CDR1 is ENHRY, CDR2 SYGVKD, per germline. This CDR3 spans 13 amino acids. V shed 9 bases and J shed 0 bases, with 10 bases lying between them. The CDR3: CAIKSTSTDTQYF. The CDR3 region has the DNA TGTGCCATTAAGTCCACTAGCACAGATACGCAGTATTTT.

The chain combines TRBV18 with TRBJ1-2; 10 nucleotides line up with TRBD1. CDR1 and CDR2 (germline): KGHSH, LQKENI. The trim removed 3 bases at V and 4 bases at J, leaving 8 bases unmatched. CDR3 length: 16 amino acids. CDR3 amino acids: CASSPGQGIRGYGYTF. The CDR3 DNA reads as TGTGCCAGCTCACCGGGACAGGGGATTCGAGGCTATGGCTACACCTTC.